These 15 T cell receptor beta chains were all obtained from the same sample, sequenced in a study of CD8 T cell repertoires and HIV-1 epitope variants. Only in-frame clones appear in the TCRdb table, and some are missing; sequencing was by immunoSEQ multiplex PCR. The sample lists 1,500 to 2,000 clones; about two thirds were seen once. These receptors are not linked to any known antigen. Sequences were obtained from cultured CD8+ T cells derived from PBMCs. These receptors all stem from a male donor with HIV.

The chain uses TRBV5-1 and TRBJ2-5; 7 bases map to TRBD1. The germline CDR1 and CDR2 sequences are SGHRS and YFSETQ. The CDR3 has 15 amino acids. V trimming: 4 bases; J trimming: 2 bases; junction bases outside the gene matches: 8. The CDR3 loop is CASSPVSGQQETQYF. The DNA of the CDR3 is TGCGCCAGCAGCCCCGTTTCGGGACAGCAAGAGACCCAGTACTTC.

This chain links TRBV7-9 with TRBJ2-5, with D hard to call. Trimming pared 5 bases from V and 5 bases from J, leaving 9 bases between. The germline CDR1 and CDR2 sequences are SEHNR and FQNEAQ (reference sequence). The CDR3 is 12 amino acids. The CDR3 DNA reads TGTGCCAGCAGCCTACGCATGGAGACCCAGTACTTC. Protein sequence: CASSLRMETQYF.

The V gene is TRBV19, the J gene TRBJ2-5; 10 nucleotides align to TRBD1. This CDR3 is built from 14 residues. The junction had 6 bases not matched to a gene; V was cut back by 6 bases and J by 5 bases. Germline V CDR1 and CDR2: LNHDA, SQIVND (reference sequence). DNA of the CDR3: TGTGCCAGTAGCGGGACAGGGGCGACGGAGACCCAGTACTTC. This codes for CASSGTGATETQYF.

V is TRBV6-1 and J is TRBJ1-2; no reliable D call. The CDR3 contains 15 residues. V was pared by 4 bases and J by 2 bases, with 14 bases between. Germline CDR1 and CDR2: MNHNS and SASEGT. This CDR3 reads CASSVSASGNYGYTF. The CDR3 nucleotides read TGTGCCAGCAGTGTCTCGGCGAGTGGGAACTATGGCTACACCTTC.

The chain uses TRBV4-3 and TRBJ2-1, with D maybe TRBD1 (6 bases). The CDR3 contains 17 residues. V lost 0 bases to trimming and J lost 1 base, with 13 bases between them. Germline assignment: CDR1 LGHNA and CDR2 YSLEER. The CDR3 bases are TGCGCCAGCAGCCAAGACGTCCGAAGGGGGTCCTACAATGAGCAGTTCTTC. This codes for CASSQDVRRGSYNEQFF.

Only one count was recorded for this clone. The gene calls are TRBV2 and TRBJ2-3; tentatively, D is TRBD1 or TRBD2 (6 bases each). The CDR3 covers 16 residues. CDR1 is SNHLY and CDR2 is FYNNEI in the germline V gene. V was shortened by 3 bases and J by 0 bases, with 13 bases between the two germline ends. The CDR3 region is CASSDLGGASTDTQYF. The CDR3 coding sequence is TGTGCCAGCAGTGATCTCGGGGGCGCGAGCACAGATACGCAGTATTTT.

The chain links TRBV6-5 to TRBJ2-7, with D tentatively TRBD1 (5 bases). CDR3 length equals 14 residues. V lost 5 bases, J lost 0 bases, and 11 bases lay in between. The germline V gene encodes CDR1 MNHEY and CDR2 SVGAGI. The CDR3 sequence is CASSVSTDSYEQYF. The CDR3 nucleotides are TGTGCCAGCAGTGTATCGACAGACTCCTACGAGCAGTACTTC.

This chain joins TRBV6-5 and TRBJ2-7, with 9 bases matching TRBD2. The V gene end was trimmed by 3 bases and the J gene end by 4 bases; junction bases not matched to a gene: 1. The V gene's germline CDR1 is MNHEY and CDR2 SVGAGI. CDR3 length: 13 residues. CDR3 nucleotides: TGTGCCAGCAGTTATGCGGGAGGGTACGAGCAGTACTTC. Its protein product is CASSYAGGYEQYF.

This chain uses TRBV9 with TRBJ1-4; D perhaps matches TRBD1 (6 bases). Germline CDR1 reads SGDLS; CDR2 reads YYNGEE. Trimming left V 3 bases short and J 8 bases short, with 17 bases between. The CDR3 has 15 residues. CDR3 amino acids: CASSEGGDKAEKLFF. For the CDR3, the DNA is TGTGCCAGCAGCGAGGGGGGTGACAAAGCAGAAAAACTGTTTTTT.

The chain links TRBV5-5 to TRBJ2-2; no clear D. Germline lookup yields CDR1 SGHKS and CDR2 YYEKEE (reference sequence). V was cut by 2 bases and J by 5 bases, with 4 bases left in between. This CDR3 spans 12 amino acids. The CDR3 loop is CASSFQTGELFF. As DNA, the CDR3 is TGTGCCAGCAGCTTCCAAACCGGGGAGCTGTTTTTT.

V and J are TRBV19 and TRBJ2-1; D not resolved. This CDR3 region has 13 residues. From germline, CDR1 is LNHDA and CDR2 SQIVND (reference sequence). Trimming took 6 bases from V and 0 from J, leaving 6 bases between them. CDR3 loop: CASSRSSYNEQFF. CDR3 coding DNA: TGTGCCAGTAGCCGGAGCTCCTACAATGAGCAGTTCTTC.

V and J are TRBV13 and TRBJ2-7; D is uncertain. The CDR3 sequence is 14 residues long. The germline CDR1 and CDR2 sequences are PRHDT and FYEKMQ (reference sequence). V lost 4 bases to trimming and J lost 0 bases, with 10 bases between them. For the CDR3, the DNA is TGTGCCAGCAGCTCCTCCGAGAGCTCCTACGAGCAGTACTTC. Protein sequence: CASSSSESSYEQYF.

This sequence joins TRBV6-5 and TRBJ2-1; D is undetermined. Per the germline V gene, CDR1 is MNHEY and CDR2 is SVGAGI. The germline V and J ends were trimmed by 8 bases and 6 bases, with 14 bases remaining between them. The CDR3 loop spans 13 amino acids. CDR3: CASARLFGNEQFF. The CDR3 bases are TGTGCCAGCGCCCGCCTTTTTGGCAATGAGCAGTTCTTC.

V is TRBV5-5 and J is TRBJ2-3; D possibly matches TRBD1 or TRBD2 (5 bases each). The germline V gene has CDR1 SGHKS and CDR2 YYEKEE (reference sequence). The V end was cut by 2 bases, the J end by 2 bases, with 9 bases between. The length of the CDR3 is 14 residues. This chain's CDR3 is CASSLWGPTDTQYF. DNA of the CDR3: TGTGCCAGCAGCTTATGGGGACCCACAGATACGCAGTATTTT. The variable domain in full, completed from reference TRBV5-5 and TRBJ2-3, reads DAGVTQSPTHLIKTRGQQVTLRCSPISGHKSVSWYQQVLGQGPQFIFQYYEKEERGRGNFPDRFSARQFPNYSSELNVNALLLGDSALYLCASSLWGPTDTQYFGPGTRLTVL.

The chain uses TRBV15 and TRBJ2-7; D might be TRBD2 (5 bases). The V end was cut by 0 bases, the J end by 5 bases, with 14 bases between. This CDR3 spans 15 amino acids. Germline CDR1 LNHNV, CDR2 YYDKDF (reference sequence). The CDR3 nucleotides read TGTGCCACCAGCAGAGAGCCCGGGGAGTTCGACGAGCAGTACTTC. Protein: CATSREPGEFDEQYF.